The T cell receptor (beta chain) described here comes from a study of T-cell memory formation after mild COVID-19. Study-wide results and caveats: Some clones that responded turned up in pre-infection memory, which suggests that cross-reactive memory joined in. There was a balanced CD4/CD8 profile in clones contracting day 15 to 85, and later expanders leaned CD4+. Among contracting clones, CD4+ were mainly CM/EM and CD8+ enriched in EMRA.

This clonotype was detected a few times. Antigen: not known. Libraries for TCRalpha and TCRbeta carried sample barcodes and unique molecular identifiers via 5'RACE. TCRdb reprocessed the 5' RACE reads via MiXCR and lists one record per CDR3 protein. The sample shows around 220,000 distinct CDR3 sequences, about 15% of them seen only once. This CDR3 is built from 16 residues. Germline CDR1 SGHTA, CDR2 FQGNSA. Trimming took off 6 bases at V and 2 bases at J, with 14 bases between the two ends. This receptor was taken from a young man who had mild COVID-19 (a few samples of this study predate the infection). Cell type and time point are not known. Sequencing was carried out using PBMCs or a T cell subset sorted from them (not recorded which). The chain recombines TRBV7-2 with TRBJ2-6, with D possibly being TRBD2 (5 bases). CDR3 amino acids: CASRIVVGAGANVLTF. Written as DNA, the CDR3 is TGTGCCAGCAGGATTGTGGTCGGGGCTGGGGCCAACGTCCTGACTTTC.